Shown below are 22 T cell receptor beta chains from a single sample sequenced in a study of T-cell memory formation after mild COVID-19. Each CDR3 protein gets one entry after TCRdb re-called the 5' RACE reads with MiXCR. There are hundreds of thousands of distinct CDR3 sequences in the sample; about a sixth occur only once, and over 20% lies in the top ten. Sequencing used PBMCs or a T cell subset sorted from them (not recorded which). These receptors were taken from a man younger than 35 who had mild COVID-19 (a few samples of this study predate the infection). Cell type and time point are not known.

This clonotype showed up just a few times. The chain recombines TRBV6-5 with TRBJ1-5; D is possibly TRBD1 (6 bases). Trimming took off 6 bases at V and 0 bases at J, with 15 bases between the two ends. This CDR3 is built from 16 residues. Germline V gene lookup returns CDR1 MNHEY and CDR2 SVGAGI. The CDR3 coding sequence is TGTGCCAGCAGCACCGGGGGGGGGGCTAGCAATCAGCCCCAGCATTTT. Translated: CASSTGGGASNQPQHF.

This clonotype was found many times. The chain couples TRBV5-1 to TRBJ1-2, with D possibly TRBD1 on 5 matching bases. The V end was cut by 3 bases, the J end by 0 bases, with 9 bases between. The CDR3 loop spans 14 amino acids. Germline V gene data show CDR1 as SGHRS and CDR2 as YFSETQ. CDR3 amino acids: CASSSRDPNYGYTF. The CDR3 region has the DNA TGCGCCAGCAGCTCCCGGGACCCTAACTATGGCTACACCTTC. Variable domain in full (rest from reference TRBV5-1 and TRBJ1-2): KAGVTQTPRYLIKTRGQQVTLSCSPISGHRSVSWYQQTPGQGLQFLFEYFSETQRNKGNFPGRFSGRQFSNSRSEMNVSTLELGDSALYLCASSSRDPNYGYTFGSGTRLTVV.

The chain carries TRBV29-1 and TRBJ2-1, with D perhaps TRBD2 (5 bases). The CDR3 is made up of 13 amino acids. Germline loops: CDR1 SQVTM, CDR2 ANQGSEA. Deletions cut 7 bases from V and 0 bases from J, with 10 bases between. CDR3 residues: CSATRSSYNEQFF. As DNA, the CDR3 is TGCAGCGCCACTAGGAGCTCCTACAATGAGCAGTTCTTC.

The chain couples TRBV5-4 to TRBJ2-1, with 9 bases fitting TRBD1. CDR3 size: 14 residues. Trimming cost V 5 bases and J 7 bases; bases outside gene matches: 7. Germline lookup yields CDR1 SGHNT and CDR2 YYREEE (reference sequence). CDR3 loop: CASSTGQGDNEQFF. The CDR3 coding sequence is TGTGCCAGCAGTACGGGACAGGGCGATAATGAGCAGTTCTTC. The variable domain in full, completed from reference TRBV5-4 and TRBJ2-1, reads ETGVTQSPTHLIKTRGQQVTLRCSSQSGHNTVSWYQQALGQGPQFIFQYYREEENGRGNFPPRFSGLQFPNYSSELNVNALELDDSALYLCASSTGQGDNEQFFGPGTRLTVL.

This clonotype appeared a few times. The V and J genes are TRBV18 and TRBJ1-2, with 9 bases aligning to TRBD1. The CDR3 runs 15 residues. V was clipped by 4 bases and J by 2 bases; unmatched bases: 5. CDR1 is KGHSH, CDR2 LQKENI, per germline. CDR3 DNA sequence: TGTGCCAGCTCACTAGGGACAGGGAAGAACTATGGCTACACCTTC. This codes for CASSLGTGKNYGYTF.

This chain uses TRBV7-9 with TRBJ2-2, with D unresolved. The germline gives CDR1 SEHNR, CDR2 FQNEAQ (reference sequence). Trimming took 7 bases from V and 3 from J, leaving 15 bases between them. The length of the CDR3 is 15 residues. CDR3 bases: TGTGCCAGCACCGGTCCAGCGTTGGACACCGGGGAGCTGTTTTTT. Its translation is CASTGPALDTGELFF. The whole variable domain, remainder taken from reference TRBV7-9 and TRBJ2-2, is DTGVSQNPRHKITKRGQNVTFRCDPISEHNRLYWYRQTLGQGPEFLTYFQNEAQLEKSRLLSDRFSAERPKGSFSTLEIQRTEQGDSAMYLCASTGPALDTGELFFGEGSRLTVL.

J is TRBJ1-2 and V is TRBV27; D gene uncertain. Germline V gives CDR1 MNHEY, CDR2 SMNVEV (reference sequence). Trimming took off 4 bases at V and 5 bases at J, with 11 bases between the two ends. The CDR3 covers 13 residues. This CDR3 is CASSSDGRYGYTF. CDR3 DNA: TGTGCCAGCAGTTCGGACGGAAGATATGGCTACACCTTC.

In this sample, this clonotype turned up a few times. The rearrangement uses TRBV20-1 and TRBJ1-1; 12 bases map to TRBD1. V shed 6 bases and J 4 bases; nucleotides not matched to a gene: 6. Germline V gene sequence: CDR1 DFQATT, CDR2 SNEGSKA (reference sequence). The CDR3 extends over 14 amino acids. CDR3 bases: TGCAGTGCCGGGACAGGGGGCTATGGCACTGAAGCTTTCTTT. It is translated as CSAGTGGYGTEAFF.

This clonotype occurred many times. The chain couples TRBV18 to TRBJ2-7; D is uncertain. CDR3 length: 13 amino acids. The V end lost 6 bases, the J end lost 2 bases, and 11 bases lay between the germline ends. The V gene's germline CDR1 is KGHSH and CDR2 LQKENI. This CDR3 is CASSETSTYEQYF. In DNA, the CDR3 is TGTGCCAGCTCGGAAACTTCTACCTACGAGCAGTACTTC.

The V gene is TRBV4-3, the J gene TRBJ2-1; D not resolved. Trimming removed 4 bases at V and 4 bases at J, with 14 bases between. The CDR3 totals 15 residues. Germline V lookup: CDR1 LGHNA, CDR2 YSLEER. CDR3 loop: CASSRLRSPYNEQFF. In nucleotides, the CDR3 is TGCGCCAGCAGCCGCCTGCGGAGCCCGTACAATGAGCAGTTCTTC.

In its sample, this clonotype was seen a few times. The V gene is TRBV5-1, the J gene TRBJ2-5; maybe TRBD1 (6 bases). Germline V CDR1 and CDR2: SGHRS, YFSETQ. CDR3 length: 15 residues. The V and J ends lost 0 bases and 5 bases respectively, with 14 bases between them. The CDR3 DNA reads as TGCGCCAGCAGCTTGGGAACGGGACAAGAGGAGACCCAGTACTTC. This translates into CASSLGTGQEETQYF.

V usage is TRBV24-1 and J usage is TRBJ2-1; D is unclear. Trimming stripped 2 bases from V and 2 bases from J, with 12 bases between. CDR1 KGHDR and CDR2 SFDVKD come from the germline V gene. The CDR3 is made up of 16 amino acids. In nucleotides, the CDR3 is TGTGCCACCAGTGATTATAAGGGCCCTACCTACAATGAGCAGTTCTTC. This encodes CATSDYKGPTYNEQFF.

This clonotype was counted a few times. The genes are TRBV7-2 and TRBJ2-7; 8 bases line up with TRBD2. Per the germline V gene, CDR1 is SGHTA and CDR2 is FQGNSA. Trimming cost V 5 bases and J 6 bases; bases outside gene matches: 9. This CDR3 has 14 residues. The CDR3 DNA sequence: TGTGCCAGCAGCCCGGGGGGGCCTCTGGGCGAGCAGTACTTC. Amino acid sequence: CASSPGGPLGEQYF.

This clonotype was seen a few times. The rearrangement uses TRBV12-3 or TRBV12-4 and TRBJ2-3; TRBD1 aligns across 12 bases. The CDR3 extends over 16 amino acids. Losses at the gene ends were 5 bases for V and 8 bases for J; bases not matched to a gene: 11. The CDR3 region has the DNA TGTGCCAGCAGTCTAGGGGGACAGGGGGCGCGGGGTACGCAGTATTTT. This codes for CASSLGGQGARGTQYF.

Only a few counts were recorded for this clonotype. The gene calls are TRBV12-3 or TRBV12-4 and TRBJ1-4; D is possibly TRBD1 (5 bases). Between the trimmed V and J ends, which lost 5 bases and 7 bases, there was a span of 14 bases. The CDR3 has 14 residues. CDR3 sequence reads: CASSALGGVEKLFF. Written as DNA, the CDR3 is TGTGCCAGCAGTGCCTTGGGGGGAGTTGAAAAACTGTTTTTT.

This clonotype has only a few counts. This chain uses TRBV27 with TRBJ1-2, with D perhaps matching TRBD1 (6 bases). The CDR3 covers 15 residues. Germline-derived CDR1 and CDR2 are MNHEY and SMNVEV (reference sequence). V lost 6 bases to trimming and J lost 3 bases, with 17 bases between them. CDR3 residues: CASSPTGAVHYGYTF. The CDR3 DNA is TGTGCCAGCAGCCCGACGGGGGCGGTTCACTATGGCTACACCTTC.

This rearrangement joins TRBV9 to TRBJ2-5; D is possibly TRBD2 (5 bases). This CDR3 contains 17 residues. V was pared by 3 bases and J by 5 bases, with 23 bases between. Germline V gives CDR1 SGDLS, CDR2 YYNGEE. CDR3 in amino acids: CASSARSGRGPSETQYF. CDR3 bases: TGTGCCAGCAGCGCCCGATCAGGACGGGGTCCCTCGGAGACCCAGTACTTC. The variable domain in full, with the rest retrieved from reference TRBV9 and TRBJ2-5, is DSGVTQTPKHLITATGQRVTLRCSPRSGDLSVYWYQQSLDQGLQFLIQYYNGEERAKGNILERFSAQQFPDLHSELNLSSLELGDSALYFCASSARSGRGPSETQYFGPGTRLLVL.

This clonotype occurred a few times. The rearrangement joins TRBV9 to TRBJ2-2; 16 bases align to TRBD2. V lost 2 bases, J lost 5 bases, and 6 bases stayed unmatched. This CDR3 spans 18 amino acids. The germline V gene has CDR1 SGDLS and CDR2 YYNGEE. The CDR3 loop is CASSVGTSGGAYTGELFF. CDR3 bases: TGTGCCAGCAGCGTCGGGACTAGCGGGGGGGCCTATACCGGGGAGCTGTTTTTT.

The V and J genes are TRBV6-1 and TRBJ1-1; 7 nucleotides align to TRBD1. This CDR3 comprises 14 residues. Germline-derived CDR1 and CDR2 are MNHNS and SASEGT. Trimming took 3 bases from V and 4 from J; bases not matched to a gene: 5. The chain's CDR3 is CASSETGLGTEAFF. The CDR3 DNA reads TGTGCCAGCAGTGAGACAGGGCTAGGCACTGAAGCTTTCTTT.

The DNA for the CDR3 is TGTGCCAGCTCACCGACAGGGTTCCCCCAGCATTTT. This gives the protein CASSPTGFPQHF. The rearrangement uses TRBV18 and TRBJ1-5; 7 bases are a match to TRBD1. This CDR3 is built from 12 residues. V lost 3 bases and J lost 10; bases outside the gene matches: 3. The germline gives CDR1 KGHSH, CDR2 LQKENI.

The chain is built from TRBV5-1 and TRBJ1-2, with D possibly being TRBD1 (5 bases). Trimming shortened V by 2 bases and J by 0 bases, and 14 bases separated the two germline ends. The CDR3 covers 16 residues. Germline V gene data show CDR1 as SGHRS and CDR2 as YFSETQ. The CDR3 nucleotides read TGCGCCAGCAGCTTTAGTCAGGGCTCAGCTAACTATGGCTACACCTTC. As protein: CASSFSQGSANYGYTF.

This chain links TRBV28 with TRBJ1-2; unclear D gene. This CDR3 has 13 amino acids. Trimming removed 3 bases from V and 6 bases from J, with 11 bases in between. Per the germline V gene, CDR1 is MDHEN and CDR2 is SYDVKM. The DNA for the CDR3 is TGTGCCAGCAGTTTTCTATCAATCGATGGCTACACCTTC. Its protein is CASSFLSIDGYTF.